Given below is one T cell receptor beta chain in context. The data derive from a study of control samples from healthy donors and cancer patients. The CDR3 contains 15 residues. Germline V gene sequence: CDR1 WSHSY, CDR2 SAAADI. The ends lost 4 bases at V and 0 bases at J; junction bases unmatched: 6. Libraries were prepared by immunoSEQ multiplex PCR; TCRdb keeps only in-frame clonotypes and omits some of them. The data contain about 160,000 clones, approximately 94% of them singletons. This chain joins TRBV10-2 and TRBJ2-7; the match to TRBD2 covers 7 bases. The TCR was taken from a man aged 60-69 years with colorectal cancer. The sample consisted of PBMCs. CDR3 in DNA: TGCGCCAGCAGTGGGGGAGCGGGGAGCTCCTACGAGCAGTACTTC. It specifies CASSGGAGSSYEQYF.